This T cell receptor (beta chain) was captured in a study of T cell repertoires in cytomegalovirus infection. Points on this clonotype: Its specificity is not known.

With 4 bases clipped from V and 4 bases from J, the junction kept 3 bases outside the gene matches. The CDR3 length is 15 residues. Germline V CDR1 and CDR2: SEHNR, FQNEAQ (reference sequence). TCRdb itself ran the reads through MiXCR, one entry per CDR3 protein. The sample includes approximately 73,000 distinct CDR3 sequences, approximately 39% of them seen just once. Study findings and constraints: Predominance within the ex vivo response was attributable to HLA-C-restricted CMV-specific TCR beta clonotypes.

The chain recombines TRBV7-9 with TRBJ2-3; the match to TRBD2 covers 12 bases. The sequencing here drew on CD8+ T cells from cultured PBMCs, taken from culture after CMV antigen stimulation. This clonotype was sampled from a human donor in good health (CMV status not recorded). Some clones in this sample may be carry-over from other donors' samples. The CDR3 coding sequence is TGTGCCAGCAGCTCTCTAGCGGGGGGGCCAGATACGCAGTATTTT. As protein: CASSSLAGGPDTQYF.